This T cell receptor beta chain was retrieved from a study of blood T cells in healthy people across ages. General study findings and limits: Higher diversity, along with more naive CD4+ cells, distinguished long-lived donors from aged donors.

As to this clonotype: Antigen specificity is unknown.

A second PCR, run for about 6 to 11 cycles, used a sample-barcoded 5' primer plus a J-beta primer mix. TCRdb re-called the 5' RACE reads with MiXCR, one entry per CDR3 protein. The sample records fewer than 2,000,000 distinct CDR3 sequences, around 35% being singletons. Isolation yielded PBMCs, at least 7 million per sample, in every case. Sequencing was performed on blood. This sequence was found in a woman under 40 in good health.

CDR3: CSVGAGGVWEQYF. In DNA, the CDR3 is TGCAGTGTCGGAGCGGGGGGTGTATGGGAGCAGTACTTC. The chain carries TRBV20-1 and TRBJ2-7; 9 bases agree with TRBD2. The germline gives CDR1 DFQATT, CDR2 SNEGSKA (reference sequence). The CDR3 totals 13 residues. V dropped 7 bases and J dropped 7; count of bases not matched to a gene: 11.